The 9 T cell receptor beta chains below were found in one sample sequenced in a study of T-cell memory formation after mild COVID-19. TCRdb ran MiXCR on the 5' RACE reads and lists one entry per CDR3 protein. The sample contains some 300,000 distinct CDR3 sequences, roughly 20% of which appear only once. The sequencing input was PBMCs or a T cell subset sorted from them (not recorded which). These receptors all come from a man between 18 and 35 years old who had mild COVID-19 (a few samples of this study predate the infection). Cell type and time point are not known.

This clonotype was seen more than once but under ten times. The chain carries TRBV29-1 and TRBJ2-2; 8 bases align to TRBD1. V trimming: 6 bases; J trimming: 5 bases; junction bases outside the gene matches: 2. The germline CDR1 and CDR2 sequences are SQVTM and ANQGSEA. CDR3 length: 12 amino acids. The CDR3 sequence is CSVRTGTGELFF. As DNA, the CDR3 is TGCAGCGTCAGGACAGGGACCGGGGAGCTGTTTTTT.

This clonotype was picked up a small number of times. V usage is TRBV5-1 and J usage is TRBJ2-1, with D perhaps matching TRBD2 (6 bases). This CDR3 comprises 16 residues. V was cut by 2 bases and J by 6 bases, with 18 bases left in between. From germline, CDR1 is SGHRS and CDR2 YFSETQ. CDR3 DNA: TGCGCCAGCAGCTTCCGGGACTCGCGACCCGCCAATGAGCAGTTCTTC. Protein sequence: CASSFRDSRPANEQFF.

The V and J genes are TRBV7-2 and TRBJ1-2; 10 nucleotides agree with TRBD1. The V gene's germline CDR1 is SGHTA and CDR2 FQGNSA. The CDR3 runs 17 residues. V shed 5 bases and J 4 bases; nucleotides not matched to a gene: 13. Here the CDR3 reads CASSPPGTGAIRYGYTF. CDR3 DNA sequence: TGTGCCAGCAGCCCCCCCGGGACAGGGGCGATCCGCTATGGCTACACCTTC.

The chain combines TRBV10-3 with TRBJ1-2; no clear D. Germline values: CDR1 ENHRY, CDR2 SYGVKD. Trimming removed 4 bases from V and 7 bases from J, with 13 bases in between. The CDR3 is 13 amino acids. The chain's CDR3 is CAISVTLSGGYTF. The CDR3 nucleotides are TGTGCCATCAGTGTGACTCTTTCGGGTGGCTACACCTTC.

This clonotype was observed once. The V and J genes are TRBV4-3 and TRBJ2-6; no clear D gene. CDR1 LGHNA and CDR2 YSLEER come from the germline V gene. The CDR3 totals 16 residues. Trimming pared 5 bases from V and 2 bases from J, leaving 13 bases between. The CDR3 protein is CASSEGWGTGANVLTF. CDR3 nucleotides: TGCGCCAGCAGCGAAGGGTGGGGTACTGGGGCCAACGTCCTGACTTTC.

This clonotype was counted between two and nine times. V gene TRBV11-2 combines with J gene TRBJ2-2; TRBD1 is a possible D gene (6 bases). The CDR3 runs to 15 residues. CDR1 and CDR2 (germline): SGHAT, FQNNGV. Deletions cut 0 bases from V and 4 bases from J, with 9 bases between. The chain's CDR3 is CASSLDVRGTGELFF. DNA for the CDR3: TGTGCCAGCAGCTTAGATGTCAGGGGCACCGGGGAGCTGTTTTTT.

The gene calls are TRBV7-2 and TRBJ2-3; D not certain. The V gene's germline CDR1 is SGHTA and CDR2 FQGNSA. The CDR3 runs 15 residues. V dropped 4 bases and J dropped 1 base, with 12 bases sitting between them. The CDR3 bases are TGTGCCAGCAGCTCGAGAGAGGCTGGCACAGATACGCAGTATTTT. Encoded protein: CASSSREAGTDTQYF.

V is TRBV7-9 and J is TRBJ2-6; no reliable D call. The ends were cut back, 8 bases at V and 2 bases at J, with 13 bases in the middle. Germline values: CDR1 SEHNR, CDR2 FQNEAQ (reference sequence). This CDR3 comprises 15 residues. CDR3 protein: CASVMGFPGANVLTF. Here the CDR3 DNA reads TGTGCCAGCGTCATGGGGTTTCCTGGGGCCAACGTCCTGACTTTC.

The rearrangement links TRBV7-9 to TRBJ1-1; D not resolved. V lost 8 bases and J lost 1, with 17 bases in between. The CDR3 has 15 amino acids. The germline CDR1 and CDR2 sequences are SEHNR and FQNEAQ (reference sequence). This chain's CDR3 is CASGVLRTQNTEAFF. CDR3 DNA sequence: TGTGCCAGCGGGGTCCTGCGGACGCAGAACACTGAAGCTTTCTTT.